This T cell receptor beta chain was documented in a study of monozygotic twins with cystic fibrosis. The CDR3 runs to 12 residues. The V end was cut by 8 bases, the J end by 4 bases, with 13 bases between. The germline V gene has CDR1 SQVTM and CDR2 ANQGSEA. Generated by immunoSEQ multiplex PCR, the TCRdb table keeps only in-frame clones and is missing some. The table has over 15,000 clones, around 96% seen once. What was sequenced was blood. V usage is TRBV29-1 and J usage is TRBJ2-3; no reliable D call. The receptor's source is a girl aged 2 to 10 with cystic fibrosis. The CDR3 protein is CSTEIGPDTQYF. The CDR3 DNA reads TGCAGCACCGAAATCGGGCCAGATACGCAGTATTTT.